Sequencing of this T cell receptor beta chain was carried out in a study of cytomegalovirus exposure and HLA in healthy donors. Findings and limits, study-wide: In the analysis, some V segments, TRBV6-2 and TRBV6-3 included, were excluded as indistinguishable.

Comment on this clone: The antigen remains undetermined.

V was trimmed by 3 bases and J by 6 bases, leaving 13 bases between them. The germline CDR1 and CDR2 sequences are SGDLS and YYNGEE. This CDR3 comprises 14 residues. The primer mix had 60 Vbeta and 13 Jbeta primers. Measured with immunoSEQ multiplex PCR; TCRdb has only the in-frame clones, and not every one. The repertoire holds 200,000 to 300,000 clones, with around four fifths as singletons. The sequence derives from a middle-aged woman in good health and CMV-seropositive. The specimen was PBMCs. V and J are TRBV9 and TRBJ1-3; TRBD1 might be the D (5 bases). This chain's CDR3 is CASSETGTENTIYF. In DNA, the CDR3 is TGTGCCAGCAGCGAAACGGGGACTGAAAACACCATATATTTT.